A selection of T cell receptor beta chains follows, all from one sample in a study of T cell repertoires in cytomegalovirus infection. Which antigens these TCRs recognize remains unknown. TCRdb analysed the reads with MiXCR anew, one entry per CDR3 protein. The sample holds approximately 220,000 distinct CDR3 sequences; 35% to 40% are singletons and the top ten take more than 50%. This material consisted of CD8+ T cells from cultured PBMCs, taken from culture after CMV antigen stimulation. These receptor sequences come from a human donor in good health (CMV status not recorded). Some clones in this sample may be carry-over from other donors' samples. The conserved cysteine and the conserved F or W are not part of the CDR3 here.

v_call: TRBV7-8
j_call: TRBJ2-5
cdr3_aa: ASSPAGTSGRGGETQY

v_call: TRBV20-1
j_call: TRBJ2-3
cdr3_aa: SARVGLAGGRTQY

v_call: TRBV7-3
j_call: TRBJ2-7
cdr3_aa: ASTMAGTGVPEQY

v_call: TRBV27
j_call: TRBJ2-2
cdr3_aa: ASSPDRWNTGELF

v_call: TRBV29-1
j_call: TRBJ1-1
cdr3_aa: SVEDGAGGLDTEAF

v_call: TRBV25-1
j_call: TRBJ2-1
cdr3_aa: ASSGVHTAGPLKTPSYNEQF

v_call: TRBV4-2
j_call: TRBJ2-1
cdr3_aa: ASSQVLGGPSNEQF

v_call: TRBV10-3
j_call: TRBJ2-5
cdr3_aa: AIGVGQETQY

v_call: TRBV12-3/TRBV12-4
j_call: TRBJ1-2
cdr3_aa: ASSLSGRGTTNYGYT

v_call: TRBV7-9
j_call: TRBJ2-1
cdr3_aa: ASSLAPLLAVNNEQF

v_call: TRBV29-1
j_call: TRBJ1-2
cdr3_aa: SVESPGRYGYT

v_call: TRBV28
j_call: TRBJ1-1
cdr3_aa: ASSLPNTEAF

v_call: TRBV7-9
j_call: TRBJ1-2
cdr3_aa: ASSPGTSYGYT

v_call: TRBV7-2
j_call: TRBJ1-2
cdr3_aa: ASSLAGTPNYGYT

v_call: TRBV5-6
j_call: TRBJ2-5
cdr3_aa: ASSLAATSLAQY

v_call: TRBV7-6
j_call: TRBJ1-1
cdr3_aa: ASSPLGTGPTEAF